Following are 10 T cell receptor beta chains from one sample sequenced in a study of CD8 T cells in Susac syndrome. Random hexamers primed reverse transcription of roughly 0.5 to 1 ug RNA. MiXCR, applied by TCRdb to the immunoSEQ multiplex PCR reads, yields one record per CDR3 protein. The sample shows 170,000 or so distinct CDR3 sequences, more than 95% of them seen only once. Sequences were obtained from CD4+ T cells from PBMCs. The receptors were sampled from a human donor with Susac syndrome.

The genes are TRBV18 and TRBJ1-1; D possibly corresponds to TRBD1 (5 bases). V was clipped by 3 bases and J by 5 bases, with 19 bases between them. The V gene's germline CDR1 is KGHSH and CDR2 LQKENI. This CDR3 contains 16 residues. CDR3 bases: TGTGCCAGCTCACCGTCCCCTCGGGGCCCACCGACTGAAGCTTTCTTT. Translated, it gives CASSPSPRGPPTEAFF.

In DNA, the CDR3 is TGCAGCGTTGGCGACAGGGGGGGCGGGACCCAGTACTTC. This codes for CSVGDRGGGTQYF. The chain couples TRBV29-1 to TRBJ2-5; 9 nucleotides match TRBD1. With 4 bases clipped from V and 7 bases from J, the junction kept 7 bases outside the gene matches. The CDR3 is made up of 13 amino acids. The germline V gene has CDR1 SQVTM and CDR2 ANQGSEA.

The gene calls are TRBV9 and TRBJ2-6; D is perhaps TRBD2 (6 bases). Trimming took off 3 bases at V and 2 bases at J, with 12 bases between the two ends. Per germline, CDR1 SGDLS and CDR2 YYNGEE. The CDR3 runs 16 residues. This CDR3 reads CASSGVGRTGANVLTF. DNA for the CDR3: TGTGCCAGCAGCGGGGTAGGGAGGACTGGGGCCAACGTCCTGACTTTC.

CDR3 DNA: TGTGCCAGCAAACTCCCTGAGCGGAATGAGCAGTTCTTC. Encoded protein: CASKLPERNEQFF. The chain uses TRBV6-2 or TRBV6-3 and TRBJ2-1, with a tentative D call TRBD2 (5 bases). The ends were cut back, 7 bases at V and 7 bases at J, with 14 bases in the middle. CDR3 length: 13 residues. The germline V gene has CDR1 MNHEY and CDR2 SVGEGT.

This clonotype was observed a few times. The CDR3 DNA sequence: TGTGCCAGCAGCTGTCAGAGCTCCTACGAGCAGTACGTC. It codes for CASSCQSSYEQYV. The rearrangement uses TRBV7-3 and TRBJ2-7; D call uncertain. The ends were cut back, 4 bases at V and 0 bases at J, with 7 bases in the middle. In germline, CDR1 is SGHTA, CDR2 FQGTGA. This CDR3 is built from 13 residues.

The chain couples TRBV4-2 to TRBJ1-5; TRBD1 agrees at 8 bases. The CDR3 is 15 residues long. The trim removed 4 bases at V and 5 bases at J, leaving 7 bases unmatched. CDR1 and CDR2 (germline): LGHNA, YNFKEQ. The CDR3 spells CASSLDRGGDQPQHF. For the CDR3, the DNA is TGTGCCAGCAGCCTTGACAGGGGAGGGGATCAGCCCCAGCATTTT.

This clonotype was observed once. The V gene is TRBV27, the J gene TRBJ1-1, with D unclear. From germline, CDR1 is MNHEY and CDR2 SMNVEV (reference sequence). V lost 5 bases and J 8 bases, leaving 18 bases between the germline ends. The CDR3 covers 14 residues. The CDR3 DNA reads TGTGCCAGCAGTCCAGCGGGTTTGGCTAGCGAAGCTTTCTTT. Amino acids: CASSPAGLASEAFF.

The chain links TRBV7-8 to TRBJ1-1; possible D gene TRBD1, 5 bases. This CDR3 has 15 residues. Trimming removed 2 bases at V and 0 bases at J, with 10 bases between. Per germline, CDR1 SGHVS and CDR2 FQNEAQ. As DNA, the CDR3 is TGTGCCAGCAGCTTATCGGACATAGTGAACACTGAAGCTTTCTTT. It is translated as CASSLSDIVNTEAFF.

J is TRBJ1-2 and V is TRBV20-1, with TRBD1 matching over 9 bases. The germline gives CDR1 DFQATT, CDR2 SNEGSKA (reference sequence). This CDR3 contains 12 residues. The V segment lost 6 bases and the J segment 7 bases; nucleotides outside the gene matches: 6. This chain's CDR3 is CSARDRVIGYTF. The CDR3 coding sequence is TGCAGTGCCCGGGACAGGGTTATTGGCTACACCTTC.

The J gene is TRBJ2-6, the V gene TRBV5-6; TRBD1 is a possible D gene (5 bases). V lost 4 bases and J 1 base, leaving 12 bases between the germline ends. The germline gives CDR1 SGHDT, CDR2 YYEEEE. The CDR3 length is 16 residues. The CDR3 protein is CASSPLDISGANVLTF. The CDR3 DNA follows: TGTGCCAGCAGCCCCCTGGACATTTCTGGGGCCAACGTCCTGACTTTC.